The present T cell receptor beta chain was sequenced within a study of Graves' ophthalmopathy and Graves' hyperthyroidism. Those donors who had ophthalmopathy presented with moderate-to-severe activity, a CAS of ≥3, a NOSPECS of ≥4 and a duration under 3 months. Clinical symptoms, serum thyroxine, TRAb, thyroid ultrasound and orbital computed tomography were relied on for diagnosis. The CDR3 runs 13 residues. The V segment lost 1 base and the J segment 9 bases; nucleotides outside the gene matches: 3. Germline CDR1 is SGHVT and CDR2 is SQSDAQ. The TCR beta CDR3 regions underwent amplification from RNA transcripts. An opening RT-PCR round employed HTBI primers and preceded a second-round multiplex PCR. TCRdb itself ran the multiplex PCR reads through MiXCR, one entry per CDR3 protein. The table has 600,000 to 700,000 distinct CDR3 sequences, about two fifths seen once.

This receptor was identified in an adult man with Graves' ophthalmopathy. V gene TRBV7-4 combines with J gene TRBJ2-5; the match to TRBD2 covers 9 bases. The sequencing input was peripheral blood. The CDR3 here is CASSLDVAGAQYF. CDR3 DNA sequence: TGTGCCAGCAGCTTAGATGTAGCGGGGGCCCAGTACTTC.